This TCR beta chain was identified during a study of immune heterogeneity within non-small cell lung tumors. As template, the study used bulk tumor genomic DNA at around 590 ng per sample. Primary tumors were biopsied several times each, far apart, intraoperatively. Samples came from untreated patients having curative surgery for newly diagnosed non-small cell lung cancer. Comments on this clonotype: What it binds is unknown. This clone may be a read error of a much larger clone one base away.

Whole-study findings and limits: Local T-cell clonality tracked local tumor mutational burden; the correlation was moderate but significant (R around 0.3). Some T-cell receptor beta clonotypes occurred at high frequency. These high-frequency clonotypes were largely distinct between individual patients. Tumor sites within a patient were found to share identical dominant CDR3 beta clonotypes, and site-unique high-frequency clones were also present.

The CDR3 has 11 amino acids. CDR1 is MDHEN, CDR2 SYDVKM, per germline. V was trimmed by 5 bases and J by 3 bases, leaving 5 bases between them. For the TCR beta CDR3, multiplex PCR with 32 V and 13 J primers performed the amplification. TCRdb redid the calling of the multiplex PCR reads with MiXCR, one entry per CDR3 protein. The profile shows approximately 4,300 distinct CDR3 sequences, around 25% of them singletons. The V gene is TRBV28, the J gene TRBJ2-7; D unresolved. The sequence came from a man aged 55 to 69 with non-small cell lung cancer. The sequenced sample consisted of lung tumor tissue. In DNA form, the CDR3 reads TGTGCCAGCAGTCGGATCTACGAGCAGTACTTC. This gives the protein CASSRIYEQYF. The full variable domain, rest sourced from reference TRBV28 and TRBJ2-7, is DVKVTQSSRYLVKRTGEKVFLECVQDMDHENMFWYRQDPGLGLRLIYFSYDVKMKEKGDIPEGYSVSREKKERFSLILESASTNQTSMYLCASSRIYEQYFGPGTRLTVT.